The rows below give T cell receptor beta chains drawn from one sample of a study of blood T cell repertoires in COVID-19. Produced via immunoSEQ multiplex PCR; TCRdb's table is partial and in-frame only. Of 200,000 to 300,000 clones in the sample, 70% to 90% are singletons; the top ten hold around 1.3%. The sequenced sample consisted of PBMCs or T cells enriched from blood (not recorded which). Receptors originate from a woman aged 40-49 years with acute COVID-19. Both conserved end residues are part of each CDR3. D genes are given only for firm matches. Some rows mark clone size as missing; the rest say once, few, many or name a class of expanded clone.

>.|.|TRBV2|TRBJ2-5
TGTGCCACAGGGATCCAAGAGACCCAGTACTTC
CATGIQETQYF
>.|.|TRBV18|TRBJ1-2
TGTGCCAGCTCACCACTGGGAGACGACTATGGCTACACCTTC
CASSPLGDDYGYTF
>TRBD1|.|TRBV27|TRBJ1-5
TGTGCCAGCAGTTTCGGACAGGGGGAAGGAGCCCAGCATTTT
CASSFGQGEGAQHF
>TRBD2|.|TRBV7-2|TRBJ2-1
TGTGCCAGCAGCAAACTGGGACTAGCGGGAGGCTATGAGCAGTTCTTC
CASSKLGLAGGYEQFF
>.|.|TRBV11-3|TRBJ2-1
TGTGCCAGCAGCAGAGAGACAAATGAGCAGTTCTTC
CASSRETNEQFF
>TRBD1|.|TRBV2|TRBJ1-2
TGTGCCAGCACCCGAGGACAGGGCTCGTATGGCTACACCTTC
CASTRGQGSYGYTF
>.|.|TRBV18|TRBJ1-4
TGTGCCAGCTCACCAGGGCCCCAGAAGGAAAAACTGTTTTTT
CASSPGPQKEKLFF
>.|.|TRBV3-1/TRBV3-2|TRBJ1-2
TGTGCCAGCAGCCTTGCAGGGATGCCCCTCTATGGCTACACCTTC
CASSLAGMPLYGYTF
>.|.|TRBV19|TRBJ1-5
TGTGCCAGTAGTATTCTGGGGGGGAATCAGCCCCAGCATTTT
CASSILGGNQPQHF
>TRBD1|.|TRBV10-3|TRBJ1-2
TGTGCCATCAGCGAGACAGGGAGGGACTATGGCTACACCTTC
CAISETGRDYGYTF
>.|once|TRBV10-1|TRBJ2-1
TGCGCCAGCAGTGAGATGGAGAGAGGCAATGAGCAGTTCTTC
CASSEMERGNEQFF
>.|.|TRBV19|TRBJ1-2
TGTGCCAGTAGTATAGGCCGAGGAGTCTATGGCTACACCTTC
CASSIGRGVYGYTF
>.|once|TRBV5-1|TRBJ2-5
TGCGCCAGCAGCTTGGCGGGTTTAAGGGGGAGAGAGACCCAGTACTTC
CASSLAGLRGRETQYF
>.|.|TRBV9|TRBJ1-3
TGTGCCAGCAGCCTCCGCCCGACAGAGCTCGGAAACACCATATATTTT
CASSLRPTELGNTIYF
>TRBD2|.|TRBV11-2|TRBJ2-5
TGTGCCAGCATGAGCGGGAGGGAGACCCAGTACTTC
CASMSGRETQYF
>TRBD1|once|TRBV24-1|TRBJ2-3
TGTGCCCCGGTAGGGCGGACAGGGTTGCCGCAATTCTCCACAGATACGCAGTATTTT
CAPVGRTGLPQFSTDTQYF
>TRBD1|few|TRBV18|TRBJ2-7
TGTGCCAGCTCAAGAGGACAGGGCATTACCTACGAGCAGTACTTC
CASSRGQGITYEQYF
>.|.|TRBV30|TRBJ1-3
TGTGCCTGGAGTTCTAGCAGGATGAGCTCTGGAAACACCATATATTTT
CAWSSSRMSSGNTIYF
>TRBD2|.|TRBV4-1|TRBJ2-1
TGCGCCAGCAGCCAAGTCACTAGCGGGAGGCATGAGCAGTTCTTC
CASSQVTSGRHEQFF
>TRBD1|.|TRBV7-2|TRBJ2-5
TGTGCCAGCCTATGGGACAGGAGTATCCAAGAGACCCAGTACTTC
CASLWDRSIQETQYF
>TRBD1|.|TRBV10-3|TRBJ1-1
TGTGCCATCAGCCCGATCGGGCCTCGGACAGGGTGGAACACTGAAGCTTTCTTT
CAISPIGPRTGWNTEAFF
>TRBD1|.|TRBV6-5|TRBJ1-5
TGTGCCAGCGCCGATGGGACAGGAAAGAATCAGCCCCAGCATTTT
CASADGTGKNQPQHF
>TRBD2|.|TRBV19|TRBJ2-2
TGTGCCACTACCGGGACTAGCGGGAGGATCCCGAACACCGGGGAGCTGTTTTTT
CATTGTSGRIPNTGELFF
>.|few|TRBV29-1|TRBJ1-4
TGCAGCGTTGAACATGCTAATGAAAAACTGTTTTTT
CSVEHANEKLFF